The 22 T cell receptor beta chains listed next were all sequenced from one sample in a study of blood T cells in healthy people across ages. PCR was performed a second time for about 7 to 11 cycles using a sample-barcoded 5' primer and a J-beta primer mix. MiXCR, applied by TCRdb to the 5' RACE reads, yields one record per CDR3 protein. The sample gives 800,000 to 950,000 distinct CDR3 sequences, around 46% of which show up once; 10% to 15% is in the top ten. The specimen was blood. Source of these receptors: a man under 40 in good health.

The rearrangement joins TRBV21-1 to TRBJ2-1. TRBV21-1 is designated a pseudogene. The CDR3 has 14 residues. The CDR3 spells CASSRTRRNNEQFF. The CDR3 DNA is TGTGCCAGCAGTCGTACTCGGAGAAACAATGAGCAGTTCTTC.

V is TRBV7-2 and J is TRBJ2-7; the D is unclear. There are 14 residues in the CDR3. Germline CDR1 SGHTA, CDR2 FQGNSA. Trimming cost V 5 bases and J 0 bases, with 11 bases left between them. This CDR3 reads CASSALGRSYEQYF. CDR3 coding DNA: TGTGCCAGCAGCGCTTTAGGCCGCTCCTACGAGCAGTACTTC.

V usage is TRBV12-3 or TRBV12-4 and J usage is TRBJ1-5; the D is unclear. The CDR3 totals 16 residues. Trimming cost V 8 bases and J 0 bases, with 17 bases left between them. CDR3 residues: CASADQISYSNQPQHF. As DNA, the CDR3 is TGTGCCAGCGCAGACCAGATCTCATATAGCAATCAGCCCCAGCATTTT.

This clonotype has only a few counts. V and J are TRBV20-1 and TRBJ2-2; tentatively, D is TRBD2 (7 bases). CDR3 size: 17 residues. The V end was cut by 3 bases, the J end by 3 bases, with 20 bases between. Per germline, CDR1 DFQATT and CDR2 SNEGSKA (reference sequence). The chain's CDR3 is CSASPWGAGVYTGELFF. The CDR3, as DNA: TGCAGTGCTAGTCCCTGGGGGGCGGGGGTATACACCGGGGAGCTGTTTTTT.

This chain joins TRBV4-2 and TRBJ2-3; tentative D call: TRBD2 (5 bases). CDR1 is LGHNA and CDR2 is YNFKEQ in the germline V gene. The CDR3 loop spans 13 amino acids. V was clipped by 0 bases and J by 5 bases, with 6 bases between them. CDR3 coding DNA: TGTGCCAGCAGCCAAGACGGGAAAGATACGCAGTATTTT. Encoded protein: CASSQDGKDTQYF.

The chain has TRBV29-1 and TRBJ2-7, with no clear D. Trimming removed 7 bases at V and 6 bases at J, with 13 bases between. CDR3 length equals 11 residues. The V gene's germline CDR1 is SQVTM and CDR2 ANQGSEA. This CDR3 reads CSAQGSGEQYF. As DNA, the CDR3 is TGCAGCGCCCAAGGGTCTGGCGAGCAGTACTTC.

This sequence joins TRBV11-3 and TRBJ2-3; D is undetermined. CDR1 is SGHNT, CDR2 YENEEA, per germline. V lost 3 bases and J lost 11, with 15 bases in between. The CDR3 sequence is 13 residues long. CDR3 amino acids: CASSLERTARQYF. The CDR3 nucleotides are TGTGCCAGCAGCTTGGAGCGCACAGCCAGGCAGTATTTT.

This clonotype showed up just a few times. V is TRBV11-2 and J is TRBJ2-3, with TRBD2 as a possible D gene (7 bases). V was cut by 3 bases and J by 5 bases, with 15 bases left in between. CDR3 length equals 15 residues. CDR1 SGHAT and CDR2 FQNNGV come from the germline V gene. The CDR3 nucleotides are TGTGCCAGCAGCTTTGTGGGGGGGCCCTTAGATACGCAGTATTTT. Translating gives CASSFVGGPLDTQYF.

This clonotype was counted only a few times. The V call is TRBV5-1, the J call TRBJ1-4, with D hard to call. CDR1 and CDR2 from the germline V gene are SGHRS and YFSETQ. V lost 7 bases and J 6 bases, leaving 13 bases between the germline ends. The CDR3 is 13 residues long. The CDR3: CASPPRPDEKLFF. CDR3 DNA: TGCGCCAGCCCCCCCCGGCCGGATGAAAAACTGTTTTTT.

The sample holds many counts of this clonotype. The gene calls are TRBV5-1 and TRBJ2-5; 8 bases match TRBD2. V lost 1 base to trimming and J lost 0 bases; unmatched junction nucleotides: 8. This CDR3 has 17 amino acids. Germline V CDR1 and CDR2: SGHRS, YFSETQ. The DNA for the CDR3 is TGCGCCAGCAGCTTGATACGAGCGGGGGATAACCAAGAGACCCAGTACTTC. Amino acid sequence: CASSLIRAGDNQETQYF.

CDR3 sequence reads: CASSPGQGGNGYTF. The CDR3 DNA is TGTGCCAGCAGTCCTGGCCAGGGGGGGAATGGCTACACCTTC. J is TRBJ1-2 and V is TRBV28; 7 bases are shared with TRBD1. This CDR3 is built from 14 residues. Germline assignment: CDR1 MDHEN and CDR2 SYDVKM. The trim removed 5 bases at V and 6 bases at J, leaving 9 bases unmatched.

The V gene is TRBV6-6, the J gene TRBJ2-1; weak D call: TRBD1 (6 bases). CDR3 length: 14 amino acids. V was shortened by 5 bases and J by 1 base, with 9 bases between the two germline ends. Per germline, CDR1 MNHNY and CDR2 SVGAGI (reference sequence). The CDR3 DNA reads TGTGCCAGCAGTACGCAGGGGTCCTACAATGAGCAGTTCTTC. It translates to CASSTQGSYNEQFF.

The rearrangement uses TRBV6-2 or TRBV6-3 and TRBJ2-1; D may be TRBD2 (5 bases). V was clipped by 7 bases and J by 4 bases, with 8 bases between them. The CDR3 loop spans 12 amino acids. In germline, CDR1 is MNHEY, CDR2 SVGEGT. The CDR3 DNA is TGTGCCAGCAACCGGGGTTACAATGAGCAGTTCTTC. This sequence encodes CASNRGYNEQFF.

The chain uses TRBV9 and TRBJ2-7, with a weak D call TRBD2 (5 bases). The germline gives CDR1 SGDLS, CDR2 YYNGEE. Between the trimmed V and J ends, which lost 4 bases and 5 bases, there was a span of 19 bases. This CDR3 region has 15 residues. CDR3 in amino acids: CASSPPGRTGDEQYF. DNA of the CDR3: TGTGCCAGCAGCCCCCCGGGGAGAACCGGGGACGAGCAGTACTTC.

A single count supports this clonotype. This chain connects TRBV9 to TRBJ2-5, with D possibly TRBD1 on 6 matching bases. Between the trimmed V and J ends, which lost 3 bases and 5 bases, there was a span of 17 bases. The CDR3 contains 15 residues. Germline-derived CDR1 and CDR2 are SGDLS and YYNGEE. The CDR3 loop is CASSALQGIGETQYF. CDR3 nucleotides: TGTGCCAGCAGCGCACTACAGGGAATCGGGGAGACCCAGTACTTC. The full variable domain, completed using reference TRBV9 and TRBJ2-5, is DSGVTQTPKHLITATGQRVTLRCSPRSGDLSVYWYQQSLDQGLQFLIQYYNGEERAKGNILERFSAQQFPDLHSELNLSSLELGDSALYFCASSALQGIGETQYFGPGTRLLVL.

The chain is built from TRBV7-9 and TRBJ2-2, with D perhaps TRBD2 (6 bases). CDR1 SEHNR and CDR2 FQNEAQ come from the germline V gene (reference sequence). V was cut by 3 bases and J by 7 bases, with 9 bases left in between. This CDR3 spans 13 amino acids. The CDR3 reads CASSFRRDGELFF. The CDR3 bases are TGTGCCAGCAGCTTCCGGAGGGACGGGGAGCTGTTTTTT.

This clonotype was detected ten times or more. The CDR3 reads CASSSGGFAYEQYF. DNA of the CDR3: TGTGCCAGCAGTTCAGGGGGTTTCGCCTACGAGCAGTACTTC. The chain employs TRBV11-2 and TRBJ2-7, with 7 bases that match TRBD1. Germline V gene sequence: CDR1 SGHAT, CDR2 FQNNGV. The CDR3 consists of 14 residues. The V and J ends lost 6 bases and 2 bases, in that order; junction bases with no gene match: 7.

The CDR3 sequence: CSAEADEKLFF. The CDR3 nucleotides are TGCAGTGCTGAGGCAGACGAAAAACTGTTTTTT. The V gene is TRBV20-1, the J gene TRBJ1-4; no reliable D call. V was trimmed by 5 bases and J by 8 bases, leaving 9 bases between them. Germline CDR1 reads DFQATT; CDR2 reads SNEGSKA (reference sequence). The CDR3 has 11 amino acids.

V gene TRBV20-1 combines with J gene TRBJ2-1; D is ambiguous. The CDR3 consists of 11 residues. Trimming took off 7 bases at V and 3 bases at J, with 7 bases between the two ends. CDR1 is DFQATT, CDR2 SNEGSKA, per germline (reference sequence). The CDR3 DNA reads TGCAGTGAGGTTTTCTACAATGAGCAGTTCTTC. It codes for CSEVFYNEQFF.

Concerning this clonotype: A much larger clonotype is one base distant, so this may be a read error. V usage is TRBV7-9 and J usage is TRBJ1-1; maybe TRBD1 (6 bases). Germline V lookup: CDR1 SEHNR, CDR2 FQNEAQ (reference sequence). This CDR3 region has 13 residues. Deletions cut 5 bases from V and 4 bases from J, with 11 bases between. The CDR3 nucleotides are TGTGCCAGCAGCGACCAACAGGGCACTGAAGCTTTCTTT. Translation gives CASSDQQGTEAFF.

The chain links TRBV20-1 to TRBJ2-1; TRBD1 might be the D (6 bases). Trimming took off 5 bases at V and 7 bases at J, with 15 bases between the two ends. The length of the CDR3 is 13 residues. The V gene's germline CDR1 is DFQATT and CDR2 SNEGSKA (reference sequence). The CDR3 region is CSAYPPQGNEQFF. For the CDR3, the DNA is TGCAGTGCTTATCCACCACAGGGAAATGAGCAGTTCTTC.

V gene TRBV12-3 or TRBV12-4 combines with J gene TRBJ2-7; no clear D gene. Trimming left V 2 bases short and J 6 bases short, with 11 bases between. The CDR3 sequence is 13 residues long. The CDR3 protein is CASSLNGPAEQYF. The CDR3 region has the DNA TGTGCCAGCAGTTTAAATGGTCCTGCCGAGCAGTACTTC.